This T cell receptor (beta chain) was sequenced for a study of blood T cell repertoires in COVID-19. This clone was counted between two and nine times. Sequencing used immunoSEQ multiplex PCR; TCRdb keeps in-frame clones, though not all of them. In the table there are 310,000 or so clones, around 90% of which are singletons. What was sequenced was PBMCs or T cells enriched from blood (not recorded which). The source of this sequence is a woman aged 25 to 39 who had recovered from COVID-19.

The CDR3: CASSLGIPGHHTGELFF. DNA of the CDR3: TGTGCCAGCAGCTTGGGGATACCGGGACACCACACCGGGGAGCTGTTTTTT. The chain uses TRBV7-2 and TRBJ2-2; the D gene is possibly TRBD1 (6 bases). This CDR3 contains 17 residues. Trimming stripped 3 bases from V and 3 bases from J, with 17 bases between. Per germline, CDR1 SGHTA and CDR2 FQGNSA. The entire variable domain, with the rest obtained from reference TRBV7-2 and TRBJ2-2, is as follows: GAGVSQSPSNKVTEKGKDVELRCDPISGHTALYWYRQSLGQGLEFLIYFQGNSAPDKSGLPSDRFSAERTGGSVSTLTIQRTQQEDSAVYLCASSLGIPGHHTGELFFGEGSRLTVL.